Listed below are T cell receptor beta chains from one sample, sequenced in a study of shared clonotypes between healthy human individuals. The repertoire was sequenced with immunoSEQ multiplex PCR; TCRdb's copy has only in-frame clones and lacks some. The table includes roughly 2.1 million clones, 85% to 95% detected once. Sequencing input: naive CD8+ T cells from PBMCs. The receptors derive from a young man in good health. Some clones in this sample may be carry-over from other donors' samples. Each CDR3 is given with its conserved first and last residue. A D gene is named only where the DNA matches it firmly. Only some rows state a clone size, as once, few, many or a class for expanded clones.

v_gene	j_gene	d_gene	abundance	CDR3aa	CDR3nt
TRBV2	TRBJ1-4	NA	few	CASFNRGTNEKLFF	TGTGCCAGCTTTAATAGAGGAACTAATGAAAAACTGTTTTTT
TRBV4-1	TRBJ2-7	TRBD1	NA	CASSQEMGDSSYEQYF	TGCGCCAGCAGCCAAGAAATGGGGGACAGCTCCTACGAGCAGTACTTC
TRBV15	TRBJ2-2	TRBD2	NA	CATSGTSARLGGTGELFF	TGTGCCACCAGCGGGACTAGCGCCAGATTGGGTGGGACCGGGGAGCTGTTTTTT
TRBV4-1	TRBJ1-1	TRBD1	NA	CASSPDRVVEAFF	TGCGCCAGCAGCCCGGACAGGGTCGTTGAAGCTTTCTTT
TRBV7-9	TRBJ1-5	TRBD1	NA	CASASQGAGQPQHF	TGTGCCAGCGCCTCACAGGGGGCAGGTCAGCCCCAGCATTTT
TRBV4-3	TRBJ2-7	TRBD1	NA	CASSPQFTGGGPYEQYF	TGCGCCAGCAGCCCGCAATTTACAGGGGGTGGTCCCTACGAGCAGTACTTC
TRBV5-6	TRBJ2-7	TRBD1	NA	CASSTGTGDYEQYF	TGTGCCAGCAGCACCGGGACAGGGGACTACGAGCAGTACTTC
TRBV25-1	TRBJ2-1	NA	NA	CASSDPRPGSVRNEQFF	TGTGCCAGCAGTGATCCCCGTCCCGGGAGTGTTAGAAATGAGCAGTTCTTC
TRBV4-1	TRBJ2-7	NA	NA	CASSQAGWEQYF	TGCGCCAGCAGCCAAGCCGGGTGGGAGCAGTACTTC
TRBV5-5	TRBJ1-1	NA	NA	CASSSFGQVVSEAFF	TGTGCCAGCAGCTCCTTCGGGCAGGTGGTGAGTGAAGCTTTCTTT
TRBV4-2	TRBJ2-7	NA	NA	CASSQGAGVTTSYEQYF	TGTGCCAGCAGCCAAGGGGCTGGTGTGACTACCTCCTACGAGCAGTACTTC
TRBV7-9	TRBJ2-1	TRBD2	NA	CASSLLAGAASEQFF	TGTGCCAGCAGCCTCCTAGCGGGAGCAGCATCCGAGCAGTTCTTC
TRBV11-2	TRBJ2-1	TRBD1	NA	CASSGRDRGTANEQFF	TGTGCCAGCAGCGGCCGGGACAGGGGTACTGCCAATGAGCAGTTCTTC
TRBV11-2	TRBJ2-7	NA	NA	CASSLALGRAYEQYF	TGTGCCAGCAGCTTAGCCCTAGGCAGGGCCTACGAGCAGTACTTC
TRBV28	TRBJ1-1	NA	NA	CASSLLTGLEAFF	TGTGCCAGCAGTTTACTTACAGGGCTTGAAGCTTTCTTT
TRBV11-2	TRBJ1-1	TRBD1	few	CASSLLRGLYTEAFF	TGTGCCAGCAGCCTCCTCAGGGGGCTTTACACTGAAGCTTTCTTT
TRBV11-2	TRBJ2-4	TRBD1	NA	CASLRDRGDKNIQYF	TGTGCCAGCCTACGGGACAGGGGAGACAAAAACATTCAGTACTTC
TRBV7-7	TRBJ2-5	NA	NA	CASSPDLETQYF	TGTGCCAGCAGCCCAGATCTGGAGACCCAGTACTTC
TRBV14	TRBJ2-1	TRBD1	NA	CASSHQTGGYHEQFF	TGTGCCAGCAGCCACCAGACAGGGGGTTATCATGAGCAGTTCTTC
TRBV5-4	TRBJ2-2	NA	NA	CASSLGPGTGAGELFF	TGTGCCAGCAGCTTGGGGCCAGGGACGGGGGCCGGGGAGCTGTTTTTT
TRBV28	TRBJ1-2	NA	NA	CASSRLVGGADYGYTF	TGTGCCAGCAGTCGACTCGTGGGAGGGGCCGACTATGGCTACACCTTC
TRBV10-3	TRBJ2-2	NA	NA	CAISVEGLSAGELFF	TGTGCCATCAGTGTCGAGGGTTTGTCGGCCGGGGAGCTGTTTTTT
TRBV4-3	TRBJ2-1	TRBD2	NA	CASSPRTSGRGSYNEQFF	TGCGCCAGCAGCCCCCGGACTAGCGGGAGAGGGTCCTACAATGAGCAGTTCTTC
TRBV28	TRBJ2-1	TRBD2	once	CATAWFGTSGPRGSYNEQFF	TGTGCCACCGCCTGGTTTGGGACTAGCGGGCCCCGCGGCTCCTACAATGAGCAGTTCTTC
TRBV6-5	TRBJ2-7	NA	NA	CASSTRRFHYEQYF	TGTGCCAGCAGCACGCGCCGGTTCCACTACGAGCAGTACTTC
TRBV7-9	TRBJ1-2	NA	NA	CASSLAEGRDYGYTF	TGTGCCAGCAGCTTAGCGGAGGGAAGGGACTATGGCTACACCTTC
TRBV7-9	TRBJ2-3	NA	NA	CASSSPLRGTQYF	TGTGCCAGCAGCTCCCCCTTACGGGGTACGCAGTATTTT
TRBV27	TRBJ2-2	NA	NA	CASSLSDSLYTGELFF	TGTGCCAGCAGTTTATCGGACAGCCTTTACACCGGGGAGCTGTTTTTT
TRBV7-9	TRBJ2-1	NA	NA	CASSLVAMDEQFF	TGTGCCAGCAGCTTAGTTGCTATGGATGAGCAGTTCTTC
TRBV30	TRBJ2-1	TRBD2	NA	CACEPGGSSYNEQFF	TGTGCCTGTGAACCGGGCGGGAGCTCCTACAATGAGCAGTTCTTC
TRBV18	TRBJ2-1	TRBD1	NA	CASSPTGTGEGEQFF	TGTGCCAGCTCACCCACCGGGACAGGGGAGGGTGAGCAGTTCTTC
TRBV5-6	TRBJ2-2	NA	NA	CASSLSTNTGELFF	TGTGCCAGCAGCTTGTCCACGAACACCGGGGAGCTGTTTTTT
TRBV20-1	TRBJ2-7	NA	NA	CSVPLEGSQYF	TGCAGTGTCCCGCTAGAGGGTTCGCAGTACTTC
TRBV7-9	TRBJ2-7	TRBD2	NA	CASSDSGTSSEQYF	TGTGCCAGCAGCGACTCCGGGACTAGCTCCGAGCAGTACTTC
TRBV4-2	TRBJ2-2	NA	NA	CASSHYTGELFF	TGTGCCAGCAGCCACTACACCGGGGAGCTGTTTTTT
TRBV4-1	TRBJ2-1	NA	NA	CASSQGAVPLYNEQFF	TGCGCCAGCAGCCAAGGGGCGGTACCATTATACAATGAGCAGTTCTTC
TRBV5-6	TRBJ1-1	TRBD1	NA	CASGPTGGDRTEAFF	TGTGCCAGCGGACCGACAGGGGGCGATCGGACTGAAGCTTTCTTT
TRBV7-9	TRBJ1-5	TRBD1	NA	CASSLAGTGSPYNQPQHF	TGTGCCAGCAGCTTAGCAGGGACAGGTTCCCCTTACAATCAGCCCCAGCATTTT
TRBV4-1	TRBJ2-3	TRBD2	NA	CASSPHSAGVIDTQYF	TGCGCCAGCAGCCCCCACTCGGCGGGAGTGATAGATACGCAGTATTTT
TRBV6-5	TRBJ1-5	NA	once	CASSYYSQPQHF	TGTGCCAGCAGTTACTATTCTCAGCCCCAGCATTTT
TRBV7-9	TRBJ2-7	TRBD2	few	CASSIKAGNEQYF	TGTGCCAGCAGCATAAAAGCGGGGAACGAGCAGTACTTC
TRBV30	TRBJ2-2	NA	NA	CAWSPLYTGELFF	TGTGCCTGGAGTCCCCTATACACCGGGGAGCTGTTTTTT
TRBV5-1	TRBJ2-1	NA	NA	CASSLARDTLIYNEQFF	TGCGCCAGCAGCTTGGCGCGGGACACCCTAATTTACAATGAGCAGTTCTTC
TRBV13	TRBJ2-7	TRBD2	NA	CASSIRTGGSSYEQYF	TGTGCCAGCAGCATCAGAACGGGAGGATCGTCCTACGAGCAGTACTTC
TRBV27	TRBJ1-2	TRBD1	NA	CASGPLQGPHYGYTF	TGTGCCAGCGGACCTTTACAGGGGCCCCACTATGGCTACACCTTC
TRBV10-3	TRBJ2-7	TRBD1	once	CAIGDRVGEQYF	TGTGCCATAGGGGACAGGGTGGGGGAGCAGTACTTC
TRBV28	TRBJ2-3	NA	NA	CASSYSLTGIVGVRDSDTQYF	TGTGCCAGCAGTTATTCCCTAACAGGGATCGTTGGGGTGAGGGATTCAGATACGCAGTATTTT
TRBV7-3	TRBJ2-2	NA	NA	CASSPAPAGPGTGELFF	TGTGCCAGCAGCCCCGCCCCGGCAGGGCCGGGCACCGGGGAGCTGTTTTTT
TRBV14	TRBJ2-3	NA	NA	CASSGSLKDTQYF	TGTGCCAGCAGCGGTTCTCTCAAAGATACGCAGTATTTT
TRBV28	TRBJ2-2	TRBD1	NA	CASSYRGEILAGELFF	TGTGCCAGCAGTTACAGGGGGGAGATCCTGGCCGGGGAGCTGTTTTTT
TRBV6-1	TRBJ2-1	NA	NA	CASREGGAGEQFF	TGTGCCAGCCGCGAGGGCGGGGCGGGTGAGCAGTTCTTC
TRBV4-2	TRBJ1-1	NA	NA	CASSQESKSLWTEAFF	TGTGCCAGCAGCCAGGAATCCAAGAGTTTGTGGACTGAAGCTTTCTTT
TRBV6-4	TRBJ2-1	TRBD2	once	CASSESGLAGYNEQFF	TGTGCCAGCAGTGAATCCGGACTAGCGGGGTACAATGAGCAGTTCTTC
TRBV7-8	TRBJ1-1	NA	NA	CASSLALGNSMNTEAFF	TGTGCCAGCAGCTTAGCGCTGGGGAACAGTATGAACACTGAAGCTTTCTTT
TRBV9	TRBJ2-1	NA	NA	CASSHTSWREQFF	TGTGCCAGCAGCCATACCTCCTGGCGAGAGCAGTTCTTC